This entry features one T cell receptor (beta chain) sequence. The target antigen is unknown. The germline gene is not matched at one end of the junction; a read error may be the cause. Germline-derived CDR1 and CDR2 are SSHAT and FNYEAQ (reference sequence). The CDR3 loop spans 12 amino acids. As judged by recently defined diagnostic criteria, patients with Susac syndrome had definite or probable disease. The sample comes from a study of CD8 T cells in Susac syndrome. In the study overall: When blood was drawn, the patients with Susac syndrome were therapy-naive, on corticosteroids, or on intravenous immunoglobulin alone.

Study results and caveats: In its TCR sequencing and HLA analysis, the study acknowledged that the number of individuals was relatively small.

It was with random hexamers that 0.5 to 1 ug RNA was reverse transcribed. The immunoSEQ assay covered 54 Vbeta and 13 Jbeta segments for CDR3. TCRdb re-called the immunoSEQ multiplex PCR reads with MiXCR, one entry per CDR3 protein. The repertoire holds about 190,000 distinct CDR3 sequences, with under 97% as singletons. This TCR was sampled from a human donor with Susac syndrome. The V gene is TRBV7-7, the J gene TRBJ2-1; TRBD1 aligns across 7 bases. The sample comprised CD4+ T cells from PBMCs. The CDR3, as DNA: TGTGCTAGCAGCTTTACAGGGGAGGAGCAGTTCTTC. Amino acid sequence: CASSFTGEEQFF.